This T cell receptor beta chain was identified in a study of blood T cell repertoires in COVID-19. Study in general: Material from acute and convalescent COVID-19 was sourced from the United States, Italy and Spain. The analysed material was cDNA or gDNA that came from T cells, B-cell-depleted T cells, or PBMCs.

One Seattle source followed patients from active infection through their disease course. The ends were cut back, 2 bases at V and 1 base at J, with 8 bases in the middle. This CDR3 has 14 residues. In germline, CDR1 is KGHSH, CDR2 LQKENI. Per the study methods: Amplifying reference gene primers gave estimates of nucleated cell counts. Profiled with immunoSEQ multiplex PCR; TCRdb holds only in-frame clones, not every one. Clonal size and the V and J genes are those of that table, whereas D and trimming came from the DNA. The data contain about 300,000 clones, more than 80% of them singletons. The genes are TRBV18 and TRBJ2-5; TRBD1 is a possible D gene (6 bases). This TCR came from a woman aged 50 to 60 with COVID-19, enrolled during active disease. Sequencing used peripheral blood. In DNA, the CDR3 is TGTGCCAGCTCACCAACAGGGTCCCAAGAGACCCAGTACTTC. Translation gives CASSPTGSQETQYF.